This is a list of T cell receptor beta chains from one sample in a study of OX40 agonist ivuxolimab in advanced cancers. Only in-frame clones appear in the TCRdb table, and some are missing; sequencing was by immunoSEQ multiplex PCR. Among roughly 48,000 clones, about four fifths were seen once, and the ten largest hold about 2.1%. The sequences come from CD4+ or CD8+ T cells sorted from blood, collected in a trial of the OX40 agonist ivuxolimab. These receptors all come from an adult with an advanced solid tumor such as melanoma, head and neck, liver or kidney cancer. CDR3s include the opening cysteine and the closing phenylalanine or tryptophan. Each record gives: clone size, J gene, V gene, D gene, CDR3 DNA, CDR3 protein. A D gene is named only where the DNA matches it firmly. Expanded clones get a size class; other rows say once, few or many, or leave the size out.

-	TRBJ1-2	TRBV30	-	TGTGCCTGGACCACGGGGCAGCCTAACTATGGCTACACCTTC	CAWTTGQPNYGYTF
-	TRBJ2-3	TRBV11-2	TRBD1	TGTGCCAGCAGCTTAGAAACAGGGGGCACAGATACGCAGTATTTT	CASSLETGGTDTQYF
-	TRBJ2-7	TRBV28	-	TGTGCCAGCAGTTTTCGGTCCCCCTTAAAGCAGTACTTC	CASSFRSPLKQYF
few	TRBJ2-5	TRBV6-5	TRBD2	TGTGCCAGCAGTTCGCCCCGACTAGCGGGAGGCGAGACCCAGTACTTC	CASSSPRLAGGETQYF
-	TRBJ2-3	TRBV27	-	TGTGCCAGCAGTTTGAGGTACCTTGGCACAGATACGCAGTATTTT	CASSLRYLGTDTQYF
-	TRBJ2-1	TRBV10-2	TRBD2	TGCGCCAGCAGGGGACTAGCGGGAGGGTGGGAGTTCTTC	CASRGLAGGWEFF
-	TRBJ1-5	TRBV5-4	-	TGTGCCAGCAGTAATTTAGGCAACAATCAGCCCCAGCATTTT	CASSNLGNNQPQHF
-	TRBJ1-5	TRBV19	-	TGTGCCAGTATAGGGTTGGGTAGCAATCAGCCCCAGCATTTT	CASIGLGSNQPQHF
-	TRBJ2-7	TRBV27	-	TGTGCCAGCAGCCCTATACAAGTTACCTACGAGCAGTACTTC	CASSPIQVTYEQYF
-	TRBJ2-1	TRBV5-1	TRBD1	TGCGCCAGCAGCCATGGACAGGGCATGGTGAATGAGCAGTTCTTC	CASSHGQGMVNEQFF
-	TRBJ1-3	TRBV9	TRBD1	TGTGCCAGCAGCGCCGGGACAGGGGGCGAATTTGGAAACACCATATATTTT	CASSAGTGGEFGNTIYF
-	TRBJ2-6	TRBV28	-	TGTGCCAGCAGTGCGGCCGGGGTATCGGGCGGGGCCAACGTCCTGACTTTC	CASSAAGVSGGANVLTF
-	TRBJ2-7	TRBV9	-	TGTGCCAGCAACGAGGGGACGGATTCCTACGAGCAGTACTTC	CASNEGTDSYEQYF
-	TRBJ2-7	TRBV20-1	-	TGCAGTGCCAGAACAGGCTACGAGCAGTACTTC	CSARTGYEQYF
-	TRBJ1-6	TRBV2	-	TGTGCCAGCTCAATCCTGACGAATTCACCCCTCCACTTT	CASSILTNSPLHF
few	TRBJ1-3	TRBV2	-	TGTGCCAGCAGTGATGGTGGAAACACCATATATTTT	CASSDGGNTIYF
-	TRBJ1-1	TRBV29-1	TRBD1	TGCAGCGCCGTGACAGGGACCACTGAAGCTTTCTTT	CSAVTGTTEAFF
-	TRBJ2-3	TRBV11-2	-	TGTGCCAGCAGCCGCCTACGGGCAGATACGCAGTATTTT	CASSRLRADTQYF
-	TRBJ2-3	TRBV5-1	TRBD2	TGCGCCAGCAGCTTCCTAGCGGGGGGCACAGATACGCAGTATTTT	CASSFLAGGTDTQYF
-	TRBJ2-5	TRBV28	TRBD1	TGTGCCAGCAGTTTAGTGGGACAGAAAATGGTTGCCCAGTACTTC	CASSLVGQKMVAQYF
-	TRBJ1-1	TRBV20-1	-	TGCAGTGCTCCAGGGATGATGGAAGCTTTCTTT	CSAPGMMEAFF
-	TRBJ1-6	TRBV27	-	TGTGCCAGCAGCCGATATTGGATGAATTCACCCCTCCACTTT	CASSRYWMNSPLHF
-	TRBJ2-3	TRBV9	TRBD2	TGTGCCAGCAGCACGGGACTAGGTACGCAGTATTTT	CASSTGLGTQYF
-	TRBJ2-2	TRBV11-2	-	TGTGCCAGCAGCTTACGGTTTGAGTTCTGGACAGTTCCAACCGGGGAGCTGTTTTTT	CASSLRFEFWTVPTGELFF
-	TRBJ2-3	TRBV27	TRBD2	TGTGCCAGCATTAGGTCGGGGGGGCCCTCAGATACGCAGTATTTT	CASIRSGGPSDTQYF
-	TRBJ1-5	TRBV2	TRBD1	TGTGCCAGCATACAGGGGGTAGGGCAGCCCCAGCATTTT	CASIQGVGQPQHF
-	TRBJ1-2	TRBV2	-	TGTGCCAGCAGTGAAGAGTTCTCACGATTGACTGGCTACACCTTC	CASSEEFSRLTGYTF
once	TRBJ2-5	TRBV6-1	-	TGTGCCAGCAGTGGGGGGTACCAAGAGACCCAGTACTTC	CASSGGYQETQYF
-	TRBJ2-3	TRBV19	TRBD2	TGTGCCAGTAGCGCTACTAGCGGGGGAGCAGATACGCAGTATTTT	CASSATSGGADTQYF
-	TRBJ2-1	TRBV6-5	TRBD2	TGTGCCAGCAGTCCTCAACTAGCGCCCTACAATGAGCAGTTCTTC	CASSPQLAPYNEQFF
-	TRBJ2-7	TRBV19	-	TGTGCCAGTAGTAACTTCAGAGCCGAGCAGTACTTC	CASSNFRAEQYF
-	TRBJ2-7	TRBV27	TRBD2	TGTGCCAGCAGTCGAGGACTAGCGGGACATCTACAGTACTTC	CASSRGLAGHLQYF
-	TRBJ2-5	TRBV7-6	-	TGTGCCAGCAGCTTAGCCTCGGAGACCCAGTACTTC	CASSLASETQYF
-	TRBJ2-7	TRBV5-1	-	TGCGCCAGCAGCTATTCCGGCGGAGACTCCTACGAGCAGTACTTC	CASSYSGGDSYEQYF
-	TRBJ2-1	TRBV7-3	-	TGTGCCAGCAGCCCTTTGGGCAAAAACAATGAGCAGTTCTTC	CASSPLGKNNEQFF
-	TRBJ2-1	TRBV19	-	TGTGCCAGTAGTTTGTTAAGGGACAGCGGGCATGAGCAGTTCTTC	CASSLLRDSGHEQFF
-	TRBJ2-2	TRBV29-1	-	TGCAGCGTTGAAGGTGGCCCCCCGGGGTTGGACACCGGGGAGCTGTTTTTT	CSVEGGPPGLDTGELFF
-	TRBJ1-4	TRBV7-9	-	TGTGCCAGCAGCTTAGCAGGGTCGGGAGAAAAACTGTTTTTT	CASSLAGSGEKLFF
few	TRBJ2-5	TRBV10-1	-	TGCGCCAGCAGTCCCGGGGGCCGGGGAGAGACCCAGTACTTC	CASSPGGRGETQYF
-	TRBJ2-5	TRBV19	-	TGTGCCAGTAGTATCAGAGGGATAGGGGAGACCCAGTACTTC	CASSIRGIGETQYF
once	TRBJ2-1	TRBV11-2	-	TGTGCCAGCAGCCGAGAAGATGAGCAGTTCTTC	CASSREDEQFF
-	TRBJ1-1	TRBV6-1	TRBD1	TGTGCCAGCAGTCCCCGGACAGGGGAGTCTGAAGCTTTCTTT	CASSPRTGESEAFF
-	TRBJ1-5	TRBV28	TRBD1	TGTGCCAGCAGTTTCGACAGGGGGCATCAGCCCCAGCATTTT	CASSFDRGHQPQHF
-	TRBJ1-5	TRBV5-4	-	TGTGCCAGCAGCTTGGATCTAGGCAGAAATCAGCCCCAGCATTTT	CASSLDLGRNQPQHF
-	TRBJ2-1	TRBV11-1	-	TGTGCCAGCGGCCAACACGGGAGCAGCTTTAGCTACAATGAGCAGTTCTTC	CASGQHGSSFSYNEQFF
-	TRBJ1-4	TRBV5-1	TRBD1	TGCGCCAGCAGCTTGGCCGGGACAGGAAATGAAAAACTGTTTTTT	CASSLAGTGNEKLFF
-	TRBJ2-1	TRBV2	TRBD2	TGTGCCAGCAAGGGAACTAGCGGACTCAATGAGCAGTTCTTC	CASKGTSGLNEQFF
-	TRBJ2-1	TRBV7-8	TRBD1	TGTGCCAGCAGCTTAGATAGGACAGGGCTGAATGAGCAGTTCTTC	CASSLDRTGLNEQFF
-	TRBJ1-2	TRBV11-2	-	TGTGCCAGCAGCTCTTCCACCGAATCTAACTATGGCTACACCTTC	CASSSSTESNYGYTF
few	TRBJ2-7	TRBV9	-	TGTGCCAGCAGCGTAGGTGGAGGGTCTCCCTACGAGCAGTACTTC	CASSVGGGSPYEQYF
-	TRBJ2-1	TRBV7-3	-	TGTGCCAGCAGCTCTCCCCCCTACAATGAGCAGTTCTTC	CASSSPPYNEQFF
once	TRBJ2-1	TRBV9	TRBD2	TGTGCCAGCAGCGTAGGACCAGCGGGGGCCCACAATGAGCAGTTCTTC	CASSVGPAGAHNEQFF
-	TRBJ2-3	TRBV19	TRBD1	TGTGCCAGTAGCCCTTCCGGGACAGGCACAGATACGCAGTATTTT	CASSPSGTGTDTQYF
few	TRBJ1-1	TRBV6-5	-	TGTGCCAGCAGTTACGATGCAAACACTGAAGCTTTCTTT	CASSYDANTEAFF
medium-sized	TRBJ1-6	TRBV7-6	TRBD1	TGTGCCAGCGGAGATTTCCACGGGACAGGGAGTTCACCCCTCCACTTT	CASGDFHGTGSSPLHF
-	TRBJ2-2	TRBV25-1	-	TGTGCCAGCAGTGAGCAGTACACCGGGGAGCTGTTTTTT	CASSEQYTGELFF
-	TRBJ2-5	TRBV18	-	TGTGCCAGCCCCTATGGCCAGGGGGAGACCCAGTACTTC	CASPYGQGETQYF
once	TRBJ1-2	TRBV20-1	-	TGCAGTGCTAGTAGGAGTCGGGGCTACACCTTC	CSASRSRGYTF
few	TRBJ1-5	TRBV2	TRBD1	TGTGCCAGCAGCGGGACAGGGATTAATCAGCCCCAGCATTTT	CASSGTGINQPQHF